A selection of T cell receptor beta chains follows, all from one sample in a study of control samples from healthy donors and cancer patients. Profiling relied on immunoSEQ multiplex PCR, and the TCRdb table lists in-frame clones only, not all of them. Of 150,000 to 200,000 clones listed, 94% are singletons. The sequencing sample was made of blood. These receptors all stem from a woman aged 18 to 35 in good health. CDR3s include the opening cysteine and the closing phenylalanine or tryptophan. The D gene is left open where the match is weak. Expanded clones are given a class, and other clones once, few, many or no size at all.

V gene	clone size	D gene	J gene	CDR3 DNA	CDR3 protein
TRBV10-3	once	NA	TRBJ1-1	TGTGCCATCCACACCTCGGACAGCGCCGGAGGAGCTTTCTTT	CAIHTSDSAGGAFF
TRBV6-5	NA	TRBD1	TRBJ1-1	TGTGCCAGCAGTTCCTGGACAGGGGGGAACACTGAAGCTTTCTTT	CASSSWTGGNTEAFF
TRBV11-3	NA	NA	TRBJ1-2	TGTGCCAGCAGCTTCAGCGATTATGGCTACACCTTC	CASSFSDYGYTF
TRBV15	NA	NA	TRBJ1-3	TGTGCCACCAGCCCCCGACAGCTCTCTGGAAACACCATATATTTT	CATSPRQLSGNTIYF
TRBV18	NA	TRBD1	TRBJ2-7	TGTGCCAGCTCACCGGACAGGGCCTCCTACGAGCAGTACTTC	CASSPDRASYEQYF
TRBV6-5	NA	NA	TRBJ1-4	TGTGCCAGCAGAGACACTCCTTGGGGAAAACTGTTTTTT	CASRDTPWGKLFF
TRBV2	NA	NA	TRBJ1-1	TGTGCCAGCACTTCTCAGGGACTGGTAGAAGCTGAAGCTTTCTTT	CASTSQGLVEAEAFF
TRBV6-5	NA	TRBD1	TRBJ1-2	TGTGCCAGCAACACAGGGGGCGCGGGCGGCTACACCTTC	CASNTGGAGGYTF
TRBV6-5	NA	NA	TRBJ1-5	TGTGCCGGCAGTAGATTCAGGGGTGTAGGCCAGCCCCAGCATTTT	CAGSRFRGVGQPQHF
TRBV11-3	NA	NA	TRBJ1-1	TGTGCCAGCAGCTACCGACAGCTGAACACTGAAGCTTTCTTT	CASSYRQLNTEAFF
TRBV19	NA	TRBD1	TRBJ1-2	TGTGCCAGTAGTATGGACAGGGGGGACTATGGCTACACCTTC	CASSMDRGDYGYTF
TRBV6-5	NA	NA	TRBJ1-5	TGTGCCAGCAGTCGACAGCTCAATCAGCCCCAGCATTTT	CASSRQLNQPQHF
TRBV11-3	NA	NA	TRBJ2-2	TGTGCCAGCAGCTTAGGACAGCCCATCCTCGAGCTGTTTTTT	CASSLGQPILELFF
TRBV6-4	NA	NA	TRBJ2-5	TGTGCCAGCAGTAGGGACTCCGAAGAGACCCAGTACTTC	CASSRDSEETQYF
TRBV20-1	once	NA	TRBJ1-2	TGCAGTGCTAGTCAGGGTAACTATGGCTACACCTTC	CSASQGNYGYTF
TRBV5-1	NA	NA	TRBJ1-6	TGCGCCAGCAGCTTGATGGGGGGCGAGAATTCACCCCTCCACTTT	CASSLMGGENSPLHF
TRBV24-1	NA	NA	TRBJ2-3	TGTGCCACCAGTGATTTTAGAGCCGGTGAGGCAGATACGCAGTATTTT	CATSDFRAGEADTQYF
TRBV3-1/TRBV3-2	NA	NA	TRBJ1-1	TGTGCCAGCAGCCAAGGTCACGTGAACACTGAAGCTTTCTTT	CASSQGHVNTEAFF